A selection of T cell receptor beta chains follows, all from one sample in a study of human T cells and chemical hapten exposure. Via MiXCR, TCRdb re-called the RACE reads, giving one row per CDR3 protein. Here the sample spans approximately 84,000 distinct CDR3 sequences, about 8.6% being singletons. Sequencing was carried out using whole blood. These receptors were collected from a male donor in good health. Some clones in this sample may be carry-over from other donors' samples. CDR3s include the opening cysteine and the closing phenylalanine or tryptophan. A D gene is named only where the DNA matches it firmly. For some rows the clone size is stated as once, few or many, or as a class when expanded; others skip it.

TRBJ2-7	TRBD1	few	TRBV12-3/TRBV12-4	TGTGCCAGCAGTTTAAGCGGGACAGGGGTAAGAAACGAGCAGTACTTC	CASSLSGTGVRNEQYF
TRBJ2-1	-	-	TRBV6-2/TRBV6-3	TGTGCCAGCAGGGAAATTGTGTCTCCGAGCTCCTACAATGAGCAGTTCTTC	CASREIVSPSSYNEQFF
TRBJ2-1	-	few	TRBV6-5	TGTGCCAGCAGTTACAAGGGGGGAGTCTACAATGAGCAGTTCTTC	CASSYKGGVYNEQFF
TRBJ2-7	-	many	TRBV18	TGTGCCAGCTCCCTGGCTCGGGACACTCTCTACGAGCAGTACTTC	CASSLARDTLYEQYF
TRBJ1-2	-	few	TRBV4-1	TGCGCCAGCAGCCAAGATAAAAACAGGATAGAATATGGCTACACCTTC	CASSQDKNRIEYGYTF
TRBJ2-1	-	few	TRBV27	TGTGCCAGCAGTTTATCGCCGGGATTCGACAATGAGCAGTTCTTC	CASSLSPGFDNEQFF
TRBJ2-5	TRBD1	many	TRBV9	TGTGCCAGCAGCGCGAGACAGGGGCAAGAGACCCAGTACTTC	CASSARQGQETQYF
TRBJ1-1	-	few	TRBV2	TGTGCCAGCAGAGGAACAGCACTGAACACTGAAGCTTTCTTT	CASRGTALNTEAFF
TRBJ2-1	TRBD2	many	TRBV6-1	TGTGCCAGCGTCCCGCTAGCGGGGGGTGAGCAGTTCTTC	CASVPLAGGEQFF
TRBJ2-2	-	-	TRBV12-3/TRBV12-4	TGTGCCAGCAGTTCAGAGGTGAACACCGGGGAGCTGTTTTTT	CASSSEVNTGELFF
TRBJ2-1	-	few	TRBV6-5	TGTGCCAGCCAGGGCCGAGGGAGTTACAATGAGCAGTTCTTC	CASQGRGSYNEQFF
TRBJ2-5	TRBD2	-	TRBV12-5	TGTGCTAGTGGTTTGACCCGGACTAGCGGGGAAGAGACCCAGTACTTC	CASGLTRTSGEETQYF
TRBJ1-2	-	few	TRBV5-6	TGTGCCAGCACCGAGTCCAGGGATTGGCGGGGCTACACCTTC	CASTESRDWRGYTF
TRBJ1-1	-	-	TRBV4-1	TGCGCCAGCAGCCAACGAGGAAGGGCCACTGAAGCTTTCTTT	CASSQRGRATEAFF
TRBJ2-1	-	few	TRBV4-1	TGCGCCAGCAGCCAAGTTTATATGCACCAAGGTCCCGATGAGCAGTTCTTC	CASSQVYMHQGPDEQFF
TRBJ1-2	TRBD1	few	TRBV19	TGTGCCAGTAGTATCCTCTCGGGACAGGGGTCCGCTGGCTACACCTTC	CASSILSGQGSAGYTF
TRBJ2-1	TRBD1	-	TRBV29-1	TGCAGCGTTGGACAGGGGGTTATTTTTGAGCAGTTCTTC	CSVGQGVIFEQFF
TRBJ2-3	TRBD2	-	TRBV15	TGTGCCACCAGCAGAGAGGGGACTAGCACTCCCGCAGATACGCAGTATTTT	CATSREGTSTPADTQYF
TRBJ1-4	-	few	TRBV4-1	TGCGCCAGCAGCCAAGATCCTAGGACAGCAACTAATGAAAAACTGTTTTTT	CASSQDPRTATNEKLFF
TRBJ1-2	-	many	TRBV20-1	TGCAGTGCTAGAGATTGGCGGGGTCCCCGGTCCCATGGCTACACCTTC	CSARDWRGPRSHGYTF
TRBJ2-4	-	few	TRBV6-1	TGTGCCAGCAGCAGAGAAAACATTCAGTACTTC	CASSRENIQYF
TRBJ1-2	TRBD1	-	TRBV4-2	TGTGCCAGCAGCCAAGCCCCGTGGAGGACAGGGGGCGACTATGGCTACACCTTC	CASSQAPWRTGGDYGYTF
TRBJ2-5	TRBD1	-	TRBV6-2/TRBV6-3	TGTGCCAGCGGACCGACAGGGCCCAGGGCCCAGTACTTC	CASGPTGPRAQYF
TRBJ2-1	TRBD1	-	TRBV7-9	TGTGCCAGCAGCCCCCCGGGACAGGGTGTTGAGCAGTTCTTC	CASSPPGQGVEQFF
TRBJ1-2	-	-	TRBV6-2/TRBV6-3	TGTGCCAGCAGTTACTCGATGGGGTTTGGCTACACCTTC	CASSYSMGFGYTF
TRBJ2-1	-	-	TRBV24-1	TGTGCCACCAGTGACACAGGACACAACTACAATGAGCAGTTCTTC	CATSDTGHNYNEQFF
TRBJ2-5	TRBD1	few	TRBV30	TGTGCCTGGAGCTACCCGACAGGGGGCCCCCAAGAGACCCAGTACTTC	CAWSYPTGGPQETQYF
TRBJ1-4	-	many	TRBV4-1	TGCGCCAGCAGCCAAGAAGGTTTTGAAAAACTGTTTTTT	CASSQEGFEKLFF
TRBJ2-3	-	few	TRBV29-1	TGCAGCGTCAGCAGGGCCAGCACAGATACGCAGTATTTT	CSVSRASTDTQYF
TRBJ2-7	TRBD1	-	TRBV11-2	TGTGCCAGCAGCTTAGAAGGGACAGGGACCTACGAGCAGTACTTC	CASSLEGTGTYEQYF
TRBJ2-1	TRBD2	many	TRBV20-1	TGCAGTGCTCTGGGACTAGCGCGACTCAATGAGCAGTTCTTC	CSALGLARLNEQFF
TRBJ2-7	-	-	TRBV2	TGTGCCAGCAGTGAGGGGGGCGAGCAGTACTTC	CASSEGGEQYF